Here is one T cell receptor beta chain with its context. These data belong to a study of blood T cell repertoires in COVID-19. Study information: Specimens from acute and convalescent COVID-19 originated in the United States, Italy and Spain. PBMCs, B-cell-depleted T cells, or T cells provided the cDNA or gDNA that made up the material.

V lost 6 bases and J lost 2; bases outside the gene matches: 5. The CDR3 is made up of 15 amino acids. The germline CDR1 and CDR2 sequences are LNHDA and SQIVND (reference sequence). Libraries were prepared by immunoSEQ multiplex PCR; TCRdb keeps only in-frame clonotypes and omits some of them. The sample includes around 160,000 clones, more than 65% of them seen just once. The sequenced material came from peripheral blood. V and J are TRBV19 and TRBJ1-5; 9 bases match TRBD1. The sequence was collected from a woman older than 75 with acute or convalescent COVID-19. In nucleotides, the CDR3 is TGTGCCAGTAGATGGACAGGGGAAGGCAATCAGCCCCAGCATTTT. Translation: CASRWTGEGNQPQHF.